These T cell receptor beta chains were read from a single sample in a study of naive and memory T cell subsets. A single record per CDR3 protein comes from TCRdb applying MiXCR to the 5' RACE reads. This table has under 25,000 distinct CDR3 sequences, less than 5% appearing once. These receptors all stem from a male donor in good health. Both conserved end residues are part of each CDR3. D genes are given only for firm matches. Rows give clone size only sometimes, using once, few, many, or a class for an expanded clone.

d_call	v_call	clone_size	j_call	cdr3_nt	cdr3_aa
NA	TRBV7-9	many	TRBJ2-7	TGTGCCAGCAGCTTAGGGCAGGGTGGGTACGACGAGCAGTACTTC	CASSLGQGGYDEQYF
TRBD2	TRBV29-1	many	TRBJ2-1	TGCAGCGTGTCTCTTTGGCGGGAGTGGGATGAGCAGTTCTTC	CSVSLWREWDEQFF
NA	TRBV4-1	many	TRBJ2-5	TGCGCCAGCAGCCACCGTGCTGACCTTAGCGCCGGAAGGGGGACCCAGTACTTC	CASSHRADLSAGRGTQYF
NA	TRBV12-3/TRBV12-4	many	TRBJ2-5	TGTGCCAGCAGTTTACGCAGCCTCCAAGAGACCCAGTACTTC	CASSLRSLQETQYF
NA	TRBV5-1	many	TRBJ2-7	TGCGCCAGCAGGGCGGACGGAACCTCCTACGAGCAGTACTTC	CASRADGTSYEQYF
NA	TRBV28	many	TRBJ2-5	TGTGCCAGCAGCACGGACAGTGACTTTCAGTACTTC	CASSTDSDFQYF
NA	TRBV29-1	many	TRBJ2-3	TGCAGCGCGCCAGGCACAGATACGCAGTATTTT	CSAPGTDTQYF
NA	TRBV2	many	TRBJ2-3	TGTGCCAGCAGCTATAGCACAGATACGCAGTATTTT	CASSYSTDTQYF
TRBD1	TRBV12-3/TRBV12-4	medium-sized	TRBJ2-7	TGTGCCAGCAGGCCCGGGACAGGGTATACGCAGTACTTC	CASRPGTGYTQYF
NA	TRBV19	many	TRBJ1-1	TGTGCCAGTAGTAGCGGACATTTGAACACTGAAGCTTTCTTT	CASSSGHLNTEAFF
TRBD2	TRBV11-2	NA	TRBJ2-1	TGTGCCAGCAGTCCAAGACTAGCGGGGAACAATGAGCAGTTCTTC	CASSPRLAGNNEQFF
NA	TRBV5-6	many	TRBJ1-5	TGTGCCAGCAGCCTGGGGGCAGGGGCTAGCAATCAGCCCCAGCATTTT	CASSLGAGASNQPQHF
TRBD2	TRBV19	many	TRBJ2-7	TGTGCCAGTAGCAGGACTAGCGGGGCCTACGAGCAGTACTTC	CASSRTSGAYEQYF
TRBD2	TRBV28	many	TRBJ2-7	TGTGCCAGCAGCTTAGCGGGAGTGGGGGAGCAGTACTTC	CASSLAGVGEQYF
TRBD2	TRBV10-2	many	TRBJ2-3	TGCGCCAGCAGTGAGTCTAGCGGGAGTTGGACAGATACGCAGTATTTT	CASSESSGSWTDTQYF
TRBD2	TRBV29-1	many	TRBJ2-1	TGCAGCGTTGGGGCCGTCGGACTAGTTTTTGAGCAGTTCTTC	CSVGAVGLVFEQFF
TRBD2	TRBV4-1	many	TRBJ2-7	TGCGCCAGCAGCCAAAGACTAGCGGGGGACTACGAGCAGTACTTC	CASSQRLAGDYEQYF
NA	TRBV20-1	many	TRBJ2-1	TGCAGTGCTAGGAGGGTAGCGGTAAACAATGAGCAGTTCTTC	CSARRVAVNNEQFF
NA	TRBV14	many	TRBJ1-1	TGTGCCAGCAGCCAAGATCCCGGGGAGGGCGTCACTGAAGCTTTCTTT	CASSQDPGEGVTEAFF
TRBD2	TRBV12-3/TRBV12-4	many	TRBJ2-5	TGTGCCAGCAGTCCACGGGGACTAGCGGAAGAGACCCAGTACTTC	CASSPRGLAEETQYF
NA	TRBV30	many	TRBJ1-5	TGTGCCTGGAGTGAGAGTGGAACAGGGCCCCAGCATTTT	CAWSESGTGPQHF
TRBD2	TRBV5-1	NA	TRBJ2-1	TGCGCCAGCAGCTTGGGTCTAGCGGCGAATGAGCAGTTCTTC	CASSLGLAANEQFF
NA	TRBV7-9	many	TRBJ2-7	TGTGCCAGCAGCTTAGTTGCAGGGATCGGGGAGCAGTACTTC	CASSLVAGIGEQYF